This TCR beta chain appears in the sequencing data of a study of blood T cell repertoires in COVID-19. The method was immunoSEQ multiplex PCR; TCRdb's version includes in-frame clones alone and lacks a portion of them. The data show 350,000 to 500,000 clones, roughly 90% seen once. Germline lookup yields CDR1 MDHEN and CDR2 SYDVKM. V lost 6 bases and J lost 0, with 15 bases in between. This CDR3 is built from 15 residues. This clonotype was sampled from a woman under 30 who had been exposed to COVID-19. The chain recombines TRBV28 with TRBJ2-7; TRBD1 is a possible D gene (6 bases). The sequenced sample consisted of PBMCs or T cells enriched from blood (not recorded which). CDR3 sequence (DNA): TGTGCCAGCAGCTACAGGGATAAACTCTCCTACGAGCAGTACTTC. Translating gives CASSYRDKLSYEQYF.